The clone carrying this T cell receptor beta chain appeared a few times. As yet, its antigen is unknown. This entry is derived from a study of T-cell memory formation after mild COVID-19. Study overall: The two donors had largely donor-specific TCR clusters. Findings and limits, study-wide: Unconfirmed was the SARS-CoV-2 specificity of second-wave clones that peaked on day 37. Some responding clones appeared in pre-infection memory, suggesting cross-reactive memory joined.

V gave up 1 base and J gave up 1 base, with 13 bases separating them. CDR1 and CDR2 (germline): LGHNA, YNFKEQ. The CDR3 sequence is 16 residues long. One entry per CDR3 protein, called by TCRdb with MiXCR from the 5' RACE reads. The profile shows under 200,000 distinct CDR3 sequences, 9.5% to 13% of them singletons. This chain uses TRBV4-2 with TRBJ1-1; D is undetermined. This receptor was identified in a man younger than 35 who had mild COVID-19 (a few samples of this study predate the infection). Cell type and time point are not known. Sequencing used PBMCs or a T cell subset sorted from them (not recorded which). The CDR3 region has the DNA TGTGCCAGCAGCCAAGTGGCCCGGGGAGGGAACACTGAAGCTTTCTTT. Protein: CASSQVARGGNTEAFF.